The 21 T cell receptor beta chains given below trace back to one sample, sequenced in a study of cytomegalovirus exposure and HLA in healthy donors. The repertoire was sequenced with immunoSEQ multiplex PCR; TCRdb's copy has only in-frame clones and lacks some. This table has some 48,000 clones, over 85% appearing once. Sequencing was performed on PBMCs. These receptors were taken from a woman aged 18-29 years in good health and CMV-seropositive.

V is TRBV7-2 and J is TRBJ2-1; D unclear. The CDR3 contains 15 residues. Trimming stripped 1 base from V and 2 bases from J, with 9 bases between. Per the germline V gene, CDR1 is SGHTA and CDR2 is FQGNSA. In DNA form, the CDR3 reads TGTGCCAGCAGCTTAGTTGGCCCCCCCTACAATGAGCAGTTCTTC. This translates into CASSLVGPPYNEQFF.

The chain uses TRBV28 and TRBJ2-7; TRBD1 matches 7 bases. Germline V lookup: CDR1 MDHEN, CDR2 SYDVKM. J was trimmed by 0 bases and V by 4 bases; bases with no gene match: 3. The CDR3 length is 14 residues. The CDR3, as DNA: TGTGCCAGCAGTTCAGGGGGTCTCTCCTACGAGCAGTACTTC. This translates into CASSSGGLSYEQYF.

The rearrangement links TRBV27 to TRBJ2-5; D possibly corresponds to TRBD2 (6 bases). The CDR3 runs 18 residues. Germline V gene data show CDR1 as MNHEY and CDR2 as SMNVEV (reference sequence). V lost 5 bases and J lost 4, with 26 bases in between. CDR3 nucleotides: TGTGCCAGCAGTCCAAAATCATGGCCGACTAGGTTGGGAGAGACCCAGTACTTC. Translated: CASSPKSWPTRLGETQYF.

The chain links TRBV6-5 to TRBJ2-3; D is possibly TRBD1 (6 bases). Between the trimmed V and J ends, which lost 4 bases and 3 bases, there was a span of 14 bases. From germline, CDR1 is MNHEY and CDR2 SVGAGI. The CDR3 consists of 15 residues. This CDR3 is CASSLVGALTDTQYF. DNA of the CDR3: TGTGCCAGCAGTTTGGTGGGGGCGTTGACAGATACGCAGTATTTT.

The chain links TRBV2 to TRBJ2-2; 13 bases align to TRBD2. The V segment lost 6 bases and the J segment 6 bases; nucleotides outside the gene matches: 7. This CDR3 spans 16 amino acids. Germline values: CDR1 SNHLY, CDR2 FYNNEI. Here the CDR3 DNA reads TGTGCCAGCAGGGCCGGACTAGCGGGAGTGGCCGGGGAGCTGTTTTTT. Translation: CASRAGLAGVAGELFF.

V and J are TRBV28 and TRBJ2-1; 9 nucleotides align to TRBD2. The CDR3 covers 16 residues. V shed 3 bases, J shed 2 bases, and the junction held 5 bases outside the gene matches. CDR1 MDHEN and CDR2 SYDVKM come from the germline V gene. CDR3 DNA sequence: TGTGCCAGCAGTTTGGCTAGCGGGGTTACCTACAATGAGCAGTTCTTC. Protein: CASSLASGVTYNEQFF. The variable domain in full, with the rest retrieved from reference TRBV28 and TRBJ2-1, is DVKVTQSSRYLVKRTGEKVFLECVQDMDHENMFWYRQDPGLGLRLIYFSYDVKMKEKGDIPEGYSVSREKKERFSLILESASTNQTSMYLCASSLASGVTYNEQFFGPGTRLTVL.

This clone showed up just once. This chain links TRBV4-1 with TRBJ1-3; the D gene is possibly TRBD1 (6 bases). The CDR3 has 17 amino acids. Per the germline V gene, CDR1 is MGHRA and CDR2 is YSYEKL. V lost 0 bases and J lost 0, with 12 bases in between. The CDR3 nucleotides are TGCGCCAGCAGCCAAGAAGGCGGACAGAGCTCTGGAAACACCATATATTTT. Its translation is CASSQEGGQSSGNTIYF.

The chain links TRBV18 to TRBJ2-7; TRBD1 agrees at 7 bases. The V gene end was trimmed by 4 bases and the J gene end by 1 base; junction bases not matched to a gene: 1. Germline CDR1 and CDR2: KGHSH and LQKENI. There are 13 residues in the CDR3. The CDR3 nucleotides read TGTGCCAGCTCACGACAGGGATCCTACGAGCAGTACTTC. Its protein is CASSRQGSYEQYF.

The chain couples TRBV10-3 to TRBJ2-7; D possibly corresponds to TRBD1 (7 bases). Trimming stripped 3 bases from V and 0 bases from J, with 15 bases between. Germline V lookup: CDR1 ENHRY, CDR2 SYGVKD. The CDR3 totals 16 residues. The CDR3 loop is CAISDSPRDSSYEQYF. CDR3 nucleotide sequence: TGTGCCATCAGTGATTCTCCGCGGGACAGCTCCTACGAGCAGTACTTC.

CDR3: CASSLNAPGGAGGYTF. CDR3 bases: TGTGCCAGCAGCTTAAACGCCCCGGGTGGGGCCGGGGGCTACACCTTC. The chain employs TRBV7-3 and TRBJ1-2; maybe TRBD1 (5 bases). CDR1 is SGHTA and CDR2 is FQGTGA in the germline V gene. This CDR3 comprises 16 residues. Trimming shortened V by 1 base and J by 8 bases, and 20 bases separated the two germline ends.

The chain has TRBV6-1 and TRBJ1-1; TRBD1 matches 7 bases. Germline V gives CDR1 MNHNS, CDR2 SASEGT. The CDR3 covers 15 residues. The V segment lost 6 bases and the J segment 0 bases; nucleotides outside the gene matches: 7. CDR3 DNA: TGTGCCAGCAGAAAACAGGGGATCATGAACACTGAAGCTTTCTTT. Protein product: CASRKQGIMNTEAFF.

This clone appeared a single time. V gene TRBV27 combines with J gene TRBJ2-7; D not certain. Germline V lookup: CDR1 MNHEY, CDR2 SMNVEV (reference sequence). The V end lost 3 bases, the J end lost 5 bases, and 11 bases lay between the germline ends. CDR3 length: 13 residues. CDR3 coding DNA: TGTGCCAGCAGTTTTGGCAGGAACAACGAGCAGTACTTC. Translating it yields CASSFGRNNEQYF.

As DNA, the CDR3 is TGTGCCAGCAGCTTAGTAGGCGGGACAGACAAAAACATTCAGTACTTC. As protein: CASSLVGGTDKNIQYF. The chain joins TRBV7-9 to TRBJ2-4; weak D call: TRBD1 (7 bases). Trimming shortened V by 1 base and J by 3 bases, and 13 bases separated the two germline ends. CDR3 length: 16 amino acids. Germline lookup yields CDR1 SEHNR and CDR2 FQNEAQ (reference sequence).

The chain carries TRBV30 and TRBJ2-1; maybe TRBD1 (5 bases). Per the germline V gene, CDR1 is GTSNPN and CDR2 is SVGIG (reference sequence). This CDR3 region has 15 residues. The V end lost 5 bases, the J end lost 0 bases, and 14 bases lay between the germline ends. The CDR3 DNA is TGTGCCTGGGTAATGGGGCCCAGCTCCTACAATGAGCAGTTCTTC. Translated: CAWVMGPSSYNEQFF.

The genes are TRBV18 and TRBJ2-4; D uncertain. Germline loops: CDR1 KGHSH, CDR2 LQKENI. This CDR3 contains 12 residues. V gave up 9 bases and J gave up 0 bases, with 6 bases separating them. This chain's CDR3 is CASPLAKNIQYF. The CDR3, as DNA: TGTGCCAGTCCTCTAGCCAAAAACATTCAGTACTTC.

The chain links TRBV28 to TRBJ1-4, with a weak D call TRBD1 (5 bases). This CDR3 spans 16 amino acids. The germline CDR1 and CDR2 sequences are MDHEN and SYDVKM. The germline V and J ends were trimmed by 5 bases and 4 bases, with 17 bases remaining between them. CDR3 sequence reads: CASSHAGQYLNEKLFF. DNA for the CDR3: TGTGCCAGCAGTCACGCTGGACAATACCTTAATGAAAAACTGTTTTTT.

This chain joins TRBV27 and TRBJ2-3; 8 bases line up with TRBD2. The J segment lost 0 bases and the V segment lost 5 bases, leaving 10 bases of the junction unmatched. The germline CDR1 and CDR2 sequences are MNHEY and SMNVEV (reference sequence). CDR3 size: 17 residues. CDR3 bases: TGTGCCAGCAGTGTGAGGCGAGCGGGAGTGAGCACAGATACGCAGTATTTT. This sequence encodes CASSVRRAGVSTDTQYF.

J is TRBJ2-4 and V is TRBV4-2; 8 nucleotides match TRBD2. V lost 0 bases to trimming and J lost 5 bases; unmatched junction nucleotides: 6. Germline CDR1 LGHNA, CDR2 YNFKEQ. There are 16 residues in the CDR3. DNA for the CDR3: TGTGCCAGCAGCCAAGATCGCCGGGAGGGGGAAAACATTCAGTACTTC. Its protein product is CASSQDRREGENIQYF.

The CDR3 here is CASSPGTSGFYEQYF. CDR3 nucleotide sequence: TGCGCCAGCAGCCCCGGGACTAGCGGATTCTACGAGCAGTACTTC. J is TRBJ2-7 and V is TRBV5-1; 11 bases match TRBD2. V gave up 4 bases and J gave up 3 bases; unmatched junction bases: 6. Germline loops: CDR1 SGHRS, CDR2 YFSETQ. This CDR3 comprises 15 residues.

The V and J genes are TRBV14 and TRBJ2-3; the D gene is possibly TRBD1 (5 bases). Germline CDR1 reads SGHDN; CDR2 reads FVKESK. Trimming pared 1 base from V and 0 bases from J, leaving 14 bases between. The CDR3 contains 17 residues. In nucleotides, the CDR3 is TGTGCCAGCAGCCAAGGAAAGGCAGGGATAAGCACAGATACGCAGTATTTT. Translation gives CASSQGKAGISTDTQYF.

The V call is TRBV5-1, the J call TRBJ2-3; 8 positions agree with TRBD2. J was trimmed by 1 base and V by 5 bases; bases with no gene match: 12. The CDR3 runs 17 residues. Per germline, CDR1 SGHRS and CDR2 YFSETQ. The CDR3 DNA sequence: TGCGCCAGCAGTATGACCCTAGCGGGTACGGGCACAGATACGCAGTATTTT. Translated, it gives CASSMTLAGTGTDTQYF. Together with reference TRBV5-1 and TRBJ2-3, the CDR3 gives the full variable domain: KAGVTQTPRYLIKTRGQQVTLSCSPISGHRSVSWYQQTPGQGLQFLFEYFSETQRNKGNFPGRFSGRQFSNSRSEMNVSTLELGDSALYLCASSMTLAGTGTDTQYFGPGTRLTVL.